The entry below gives a single T cell receptor (beta chain) sequence along with its context. Its specificity is unknown. Separate from the approximately 670-subject first cohort, the roughly 110-subject validation cohort was the one that the donors belonged to. The record originates from a study of cytomegalovirus exposure and HLA in healthy donors. Germline CDR1 reads MDHEN; CDR2 reads SYDVKM. Trimming removed 2 bases from V and 7 bases from J; junction bases left unmatched: 5. This CDR3 spans 16 amino acids. The method was immunoSEQ multiplex PCR; TCRdb's version includes in-frame clones alone and lacks a portion of them. The sample contains about 180,000 clones, 85% of which appear only once. Regarding the study as a whole: Cytomegalovirus association was assigned to some 160 TCR beta chains.

The chain recombines TRBV28 with TRBJ1-6, with 10 bases aligning to TRBD1. This receptor was taken from a man aged 18 to 35 in good health and CMV-seropositive. Sequenced input: PBMCs. CDR3: CASSLGTGVYNSPLHF. Written as DNA, the CDR3 is TGTGCCAGCAGTTTAGGGACAGGGGTATACAATTCACCCCTCCACTTT.